This T cell receptor beta chain was profiled in a study of blood T cell repertoires in COVID-19. The data were produced by immunoSEQ multiplex PCR, yet TCRdb's version contains in-frame clones alone and is incomplete. The sample lists about 180,000 clones; 70% to 90% were seen once. The sequence was collected from an elderly man with COVID-19, enrolled during active disease. Source material: peripheral blood.

CDR3 amino acids: CASSSFAGNTEAFF. The CDR3 coding sequence is TGTGCCAGCAGCTCCTTCGCGGGGAACACTGAAGCTTTCTTT. The V gene is TRBV6-5, the J gene TRBJ1-1; no reliable D call. The germline V gene encodes CDR1 MNHEY and CDR2 SVGAGI. CDR3 length: 14 residues. V lost 6 bases and J lost 1, with 12 bases in between.